Following are 10 T cell receptor beta chains from one sample sequenced in a study of OX40 agonist ivuxolimab in advanced cancers. The repertoire was sequenced with immunoSEQ multiplex PCR; TCRdb's copy has only in-frame clones and lacks some. The sample carries fewer than 85,000 clones, about 84% recorded once. This material consisted of CD4+ or CD8+ T cells sorted from blood, taken in a trial of the OX40 agonist ivuxolimab. The source of these receptors is an adult with an advanced solid tumor such as melanoma, head and neck, liver or kidney cancer.

The gene calls are TRBV5-1 and TRBJ1-1, with D uncertain. V shed 4 bases and J shed 2 bases, with 12 bases lying between them. The CDR3 totals 14 residues. Germline V lookup: CDR1 SGHRS, CDR2 YFSETQ. The CDR3 DNA reads as TGCGCCAGCAGCCGGGGAGAGGCCAACACTGAAGCTTTCTTT. Translation: CASSRGEANTEAFF.

The chain links TRBV28 to TRBJ1-5; D is ambiguous. The V end lost 3 bases, the J end lost 5 bases, and 14 bases lay between the germline ends. The CDR3 totals 15 residues. Germline V gene data show CDR1 as MDHEN and CDR2 as SYDVKM. This chain's CDR3 is CASSLTPDPDQPQHF. The CDR3 nucleotides are TGTGCCAGCAGTTTGACCCCGGATCCTGATCAGCCCCAGCATTTT.

CDR3 in amino acids: CASSSQGAQTGQPQHF. CDR3 sequence (DNA): TGTGCCAGCTCATCCCAGGGGGCTCAGACCGGTCAGCCCCAGCATTTT. This sequence joins TRBV18 and TRBJ1-5; TRBD1 aligns across 8 bases. J lost 6 bases, V lost 5 bases, and 12 bases had no gene match. This CDR3 region has 16 residues. Germline V gives CDR1 KGHSH, CDR2 LQKENI.

This clone was observed a single time. The CDR3: CSVPRGFPPQETQYF. The CDR3 DNA is TGCAGCGTTCCTAGAGGGTTTCCCCCCCAAGAGACCCAGTACTTC. This sequence joins TRBV29-1 and TRBJ2-5; D is perhaps TRBD2 (5 bases). The CDR3 is made up of 15 amino acids. Germline values: CDR1 SQVTM, CDR2 ANQGSEA. V was cut by 5 bases and J by 1 base, with 17 bases left in between. Full variable domain (missing parts from reference TRBV29-1 and TRBJ2-5): SAVISQKPSRDICQRGTSLTIQCQVDSQVTMMFWYRQQPGQSLTLIATANQGSEATYESGFVIDKFPISRPNLTFSTLTVSNMSPEDSSIYLCSVPRGFPPQETQYFGPGTRLLVL.

The gene calls are TRBV6-6 and TRBJ1-3; D is unclear. With 3 bases removed from V and 0 bases from J, the gap between germline ends came to 12 bases. The CDR3 extends over 16 amino acids. CDR1 and CDR2 from the germline V gene are MNHNY and SVGAGI (reference sequence). CDR3 protein: CASSYGRRNSGNTIYF. CDR3 in DNA: TGTGCCAGCAGTTATGGGAGACGAAACTCTGGAAACACCATATATTTT.

This sequence joins TRBV7-8 and TRBJ2-7, with 14 bases aligning to TRBD2. This CDR3 has 15 amino acids. Trimming removed 5 bases from V and 6 bases from J; junction bases left unmatched: 6. Germline V gene sequence: CDR1 SGHVS, CDR2 FQNEAQ. Here the CDR3 DNA reads TGTGCCAGCAGCATGGGACTAGCGGGAGTGGGCGAGCAGTACTTC. Encoded protein: CASSMGLAGVGEQYF.

In its sample, this clone was seen a few times. The V and J genes are TRBV30 and TRBJ1-2, with unresolved D. V lost 0 bases and J 1 base, leaving 6 bases between the germline ends. Germline V gene data show CDR1 as GTSNPN and CDR2 as SVGIG (reference sequence). This CDR3 is built from 13 residues. As DNA, the CDR3 is TGTGCCTGGAGTGTATCCCTTAACTATGGCTACACCTTC. It translates to CAWSVSLNYGYTF.

The chain is built from TRBV7-2 and TRBJ2-7; 8 nucleotides line up with TRBD2. The J segment lost 1 base and the V segment lost 1 base, leaving 6 bases of the junction unmatched. Germline CDR1 and CDR2: SGHTA and FQGNSA. The CDR3 is 16 amino acids. CDR3 sequence reads: CASSLGPAGESYEQYF. The CDR3 DNA reads TGTGCCAGCAGCTTAGGGCCAGCGGGAGAATCCTACGAGCAGTACTTC.

The genes are TRBV19 and TRBJ1-5; a weak D match, TRBD1 (6 bases). V lost 5 bases and J 1 base, leaving 18 bases between the germline ends. Germline V gene sequence: CDR1 LNHDA, CDR2 SQIVND (reference sequence). The CDR3 runs 17 residues. As DNA, the CDR3 is TGTGCCAGTAGTTCTCCCCAGGGGTTGAGGAGCAATCAGCCCCAGCATTTT. This translates into CASSSPQGLRSNQPQHF.

The DNA of the CDR3 is TGTGCCAGCAGCTTAGGGGCCGCGGGAGACCAAGAGACCCAGTACTTC. Residues: CASSLGAAGDQETQYF. The chain carries TRBV7-6 and TRBJ2-5; the match to TRBD2 covers 7 bases. Germline loops: CDR1 SGHVS, CDR2 FNYEAQ. The trim removed 1 base at V and 0 bases at J, leaving 5 bases unmatched. This CDR3 comprises 16 residues.